The 15 T cell receptor beta chains below come from one sample, sequenced in a study of T cells in Graves' hyperthyroidism and ophthalmopathy. Template material for amplifying TCR beta CDR3 regions consisted of RNA transcripts. The study used the HTBI primer set for a first-round RT-PCR of the TCR CDR3. MiXCR was run by TCRdb on the multiplex PCR reads, yielding one entry per CDR3 protein. The sample has fewer than 450,000 distinct CDR3 sequences, roughly 17% seen once. Sequenced material: blood. Every receptor here comes from a woman aged 30 to 39 with Graves' hyperthyroidism that later progressed to Graves' ophthalmopathy.

This clonotype has at least ten counts. The V gene is TRBV12-3 or TRBV12-4, the J gene TRBJ1-5; tentative D call: TRBD1 (6 bases). This CDR3 spans 17 amino acids. V lost 6 bases and J lost 1, with 19 bases in between. In nucleotides, the CDR3 is TGTGCCAGCAGCCCCGGGACAAGGGCCACCAGCAATCAGCCCCAGCATTTT. Protein: CASSPGTRATSNQPQHF.

The V gene is TRBV20-1, the J gene TRBJ2-7; 12 bases agree with TRBD2. From germline, CDR1 is DFQATT and CDR2 SNEGSKA (reference sequence). V gave up 6 bases and J gave up 0 bases; unmatched junction bases: 6. The length of the CDR3 is 15 residues. CDR3 protein: CSASPLAGGSYEQYF. The CDR3 region has the DNA TGCAGTGCAAGCCCACTAGCGGGAGGCTCCTACGAGCAGTACTTC.

This clonotype was counted at least ten times. V and J are TRBV20-1 and TRBJ2-1; TRBD2 agrees at 7 bases. V lost 4 bases, J lost 7 bases, and 1 base stayed unmatched. The CDR3 has 11 amino acids. CDR1 and CDR2 (germline): DFQATT, SNEGSKA (reference sequence). CDR3 DNA sequence: TGCAGTGCTACTAGCGGAAATGAGCAGTTCTTC. It yields the protein CSATSGNEQFF.

The V gene is TRBV10-2, the J gene TRBJ1-2; D unresolved. Germline CDR1 WSHSY, CDR2 SAAADI. The CDR3 consists of 15 residues. The germline V and J ends were trimmed by 3 bases and 3 bases, with 14 bases remaining between them. CDR3 coding DNA: TGCGCCAGCAGTGACCCCCCGGCAGCTTACTATGGCTACACCTTC. Translating gives CASSDPPAAYYGYTF.

V is TRBV11-2 and J is TRBJ2-7; 7 nucleotides agree with TRBD1. The CDR3 has 13 residues. The V gene end was trimmed by 3 bases and the J gene end by 4 bases; junction bases not matched to a gene: 3. Germline CDR1 and CDR2: SGHAT and FQNNGV. CDR3 sequence (DNA): TGTGCCAGCAGCTTGGGACAGCGATACGAGCAGTACGTC. It translates to CASSLGQRYEQYV.

This clonotype was seen only a few times. J is TRBJ2-2 and V is TRBV28; perhaps TRBD2 as D (6 bases). The ends were cut back, 10 bases at V and 5 bases at J, with 20 bases in the middle. Germline V gene sequence: CDR1 MDHEN, CDR2 SYDVKM. CDR3 size: 15 residues. This chain's CDR3 is CATSWDGGGTGELFF. Here the CDR3 DNA reads TGTGCCACCTCTTGGGATGGGGGAGGAACCGGGGAGCTGTTTTTT.

The chain uses TRBV7-2 and TRBJ2-7; D is unresolved. The CDR3 runs to 13 residues. Trimming removed 3 bases from V and 8 bases from J, with 14 bases in between. Germline V gene lookup returns CDR1 SGHTA and CDR2 FQGNSA. In DNA, the CDR3 is TGTGCCAGCAGCTTTGACCCTACCCAGCAGCAGTACTTC. Translation: CASSFDPTQQQYF. Supplemented by reference TRBV7-2 and TRBJ2-7, the full variable domain reads GAGVSQSPSNKVTEKGKDVELRCDPISGHTALYWYRQSLGQGLEFLIYFQGNSAPDKSGLPSDRFSAERTGGSVSTLTIQRTQQEDSAVYLCASSFDPTQQQYFGPGTRLTVT.

This clonotype was counted ten times or more. V gene TRBV20-1 combines with J gene TRBJ2-7, with TRBD2 matching over 8 bases. The CDR3 sequence is 13 residues long. The V and J ends lost 4 bases and 2 bases, in that order; junction bases with no gene match: 4. Germline V lookup: CDR1 DFQATT, CDR2 SNEGSKA (reference sequence). The CDR3 is CSAIEREPYEQYF. The CDR3 nucleotides read TGCAGTGCTATCGAGCGGGAGCCCTACGAGCAGTACTTC.

The sample holds many counts of this clonotype. The chain recombines TRBV2 with TRBJ1-6, with TRBD1 matching over 9 bases. With 6 bases clipped from V and 9 bases from J, the junction kept 9 bases outside the gene matches. This CDR3 is 15 amino acids long. The germline gives CDR1 SNHLY, CDR2 FYNNEI. CDR3 residues: CASSDGTGLRSPLHF. For the CDR3, the DNA is TGTGCCAGCAGCGACGGGACAGGGTTACGTTCACCCCTCCACTTT.

This clonotype was detected many times. V is TRBV7-8 and J is TRBJ2-5; 7 bases match TRBD1. J lost 3 bases, V lost 5 bases, and 6 bases had no gene match. The CDR3 runs 14 residues. Germline values: CDR1 SGHVS, CDR2 FQNEAQ. This chain's CDR3 is CASSPTGTEETQYF. The CDR3 nucleotides read TGTGCCAGCAGCCCTACCGGGACAGAAGAGACCCAGTACTTC.

This clonotype was seen ten or more times. The V gene is TRBV12-3 or TRBV12-4, the J gene TRBJ2-5; possible D gene TRBD1, 6 bases. V lost 2 bases, J lost 2 bases, and 18 bases lay in between. The CDR3 is 17 residues long. The DNA of the CDR3 is TGTGCCAGCAGTTTAATCCTGGCAGGGGATGGGCAAGAGACCCAGTACTTC. Amino acids: CASSLILAGDGQETQYF.

In its sample, this clonotype was seen many times. The J gene is TRBJ1-4, the V gene TRBV3-1; no clear D gene. V lost 0 bases, J lost 0 bases, and 26 bases lay in between. CDR1 is LGHDT and CDR2 is YNNKEL in the germline V gene (reference sequence). CDR3 length equals 22 residues. The CDR3 sequence is CASSQDYGSLNLWGSTNEKLFF. The CDR3 bases are TGTGCCAGCAGCCAAGATTATGGCAGCCTGAATCTATGGGGATCAACTAATGAAAAACTGTTTTTT.

There are many counts of this clonotype. The V call is TRBV27, the J call TRBJ2-7; 8 bases line up with TRBD2. V shed 8 bases and J 0 bases; nucleotides not matched to a gene: 6. The CDR3 spans 14 residues. Germline V gene lookup returns CDR1 MNHEY and CDR2 SMNVEV (reference sequence). For the CDR3, the DNA is TGTGCCAGCGGTTCGGGAGGGACCTCCTACGAGCAGTACTTC. Its translation is CASGSGGTSYEQYF.

This clonotype was detected ten times or more. The genes are TRBV12-3 or TRBV12-4 and TRBJ2-5; 14 bases match TRBD2. This CDR3 has 16 residues. J lost 4 bases, V lost 6 bases, and 7 bases had no gene match. The CDR3 is CASREGLAGAGETQYF. The CDR3 bases are TGTGCCAGCAGGGAGGGACTAGCGGGGGCGGGAGAGACCCAGTACTTC.

The chain carries TRBV4-1 and TRBJ1-1, with 8 bases matching TRBD1. The junction had 16 bases not matched to a gene; V was cut back by 4 bases and J by 6 bases. This CDR3 is 17 amino acids long. Germline CDR1 reads MGHRA; CDR2 reads YSYEKL. The CDR3 DNA sequence: TGCGCCAGCAGCCCACCCGACAGGGGCCGCGGTGTCGCTGAAGCTTTCTTT. The encoded protein is CASSPPDRGRGVAEAFF.